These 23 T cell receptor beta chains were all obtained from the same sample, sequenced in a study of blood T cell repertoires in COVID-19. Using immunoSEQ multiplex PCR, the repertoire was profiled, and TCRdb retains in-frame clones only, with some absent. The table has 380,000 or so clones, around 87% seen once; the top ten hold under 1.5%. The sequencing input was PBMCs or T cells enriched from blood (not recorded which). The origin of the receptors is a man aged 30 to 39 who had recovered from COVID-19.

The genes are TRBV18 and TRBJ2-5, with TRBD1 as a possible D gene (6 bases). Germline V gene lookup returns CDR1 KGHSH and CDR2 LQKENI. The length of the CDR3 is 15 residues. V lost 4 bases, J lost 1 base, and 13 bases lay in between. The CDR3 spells CASSQGRGTQETQYF. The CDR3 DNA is TGTGCCAGCTCACAGGGAAGGGGGACCCAAGAGACCCAGTACTTC.

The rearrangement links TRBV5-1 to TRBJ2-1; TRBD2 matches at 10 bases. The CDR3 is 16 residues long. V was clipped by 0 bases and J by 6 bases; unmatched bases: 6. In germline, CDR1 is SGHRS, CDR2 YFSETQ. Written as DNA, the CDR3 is TGCGCCAGCAGCTTGGCCCTCAGCGGGGGGGCCAATGAGCAGTTCTTC. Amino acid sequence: CASSLALSGGANEQFF.

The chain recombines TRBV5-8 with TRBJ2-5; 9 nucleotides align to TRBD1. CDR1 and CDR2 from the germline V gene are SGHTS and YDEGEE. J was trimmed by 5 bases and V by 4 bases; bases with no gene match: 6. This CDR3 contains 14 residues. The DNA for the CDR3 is TGTGCCAGCAGCCCAATGACAGGGGGGGAGACCCAGTACTTC. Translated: CASSPMTGGETQYF.

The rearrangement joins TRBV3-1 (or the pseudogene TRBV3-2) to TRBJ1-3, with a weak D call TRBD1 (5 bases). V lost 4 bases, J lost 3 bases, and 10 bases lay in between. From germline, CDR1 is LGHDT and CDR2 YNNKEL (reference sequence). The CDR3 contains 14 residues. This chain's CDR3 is CASSPDKLGNTIYF. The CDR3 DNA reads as TGTGCCAGCAGCCCGGACAAGCTTGGAAACACCATATATTTT.

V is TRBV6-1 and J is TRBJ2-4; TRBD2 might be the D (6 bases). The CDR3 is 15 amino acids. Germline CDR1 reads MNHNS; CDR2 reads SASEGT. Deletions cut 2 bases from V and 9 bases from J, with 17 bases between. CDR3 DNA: TGTGCCAGCAGTGAAATAGGGGACTTTAGGACCATTCAGTACTTC. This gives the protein CASSEIGDFRTIQYF.

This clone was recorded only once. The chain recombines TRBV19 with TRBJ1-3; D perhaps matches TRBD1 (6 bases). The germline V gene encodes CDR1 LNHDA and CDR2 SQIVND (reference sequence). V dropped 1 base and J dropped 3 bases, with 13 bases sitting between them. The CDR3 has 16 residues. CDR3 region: CASSIGTATIGNTIYF. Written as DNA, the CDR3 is TGTGCCAGTAGTATAGGGACAGCGACCATTGGAAACACCATATATTTT. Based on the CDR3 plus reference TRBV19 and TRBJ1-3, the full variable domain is DGGITQSPKYLFRKEGQNVTLSCEQNLNHDAMYWYRQDPGQGLRLIYYSQIVNDFQKGDIAEGYSVSREKKESFPLTVTSAQKNPTAFYLCASSIGTATIGNTIYFGEGSWLTVV.

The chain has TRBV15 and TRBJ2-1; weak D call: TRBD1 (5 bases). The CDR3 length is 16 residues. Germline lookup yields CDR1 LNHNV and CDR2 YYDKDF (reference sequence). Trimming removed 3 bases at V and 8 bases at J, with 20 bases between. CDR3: CATSSQGDRPFDEQFF. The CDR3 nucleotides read TGTGCCACCAGCAGTCAGGGTGACCGCCCTTTTGATGAGCAGTTCTTC.

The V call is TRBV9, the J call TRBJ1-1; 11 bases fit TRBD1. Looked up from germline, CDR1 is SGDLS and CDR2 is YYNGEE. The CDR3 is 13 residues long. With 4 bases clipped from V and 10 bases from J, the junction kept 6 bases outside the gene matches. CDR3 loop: CASSPTGTGGAFF. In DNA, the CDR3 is TGTGCCAGCAGCCCTACGGGGACAGGGGGAGCTTTCTTT. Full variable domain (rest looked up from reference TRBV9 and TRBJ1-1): DSGVTQTPKHLITATGQRVTLRCSPRSGDLSVYWYQQSLDQGLQFLIQYYNGEERAKGNILERFSAQQFPDLHSELNLSSLELGDSALYFCASSPTGTGGAFFGQGTRLTVV.

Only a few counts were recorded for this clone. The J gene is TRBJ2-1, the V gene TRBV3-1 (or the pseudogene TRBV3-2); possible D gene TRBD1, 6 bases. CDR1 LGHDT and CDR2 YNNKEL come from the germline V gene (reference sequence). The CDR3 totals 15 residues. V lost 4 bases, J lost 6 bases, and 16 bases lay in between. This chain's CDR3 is CASSPTTGIPNEQFF. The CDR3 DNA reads TGTGCCAGCAGCCCCACAACAGGGATCCCCAATGAGCAGTTCTTC.

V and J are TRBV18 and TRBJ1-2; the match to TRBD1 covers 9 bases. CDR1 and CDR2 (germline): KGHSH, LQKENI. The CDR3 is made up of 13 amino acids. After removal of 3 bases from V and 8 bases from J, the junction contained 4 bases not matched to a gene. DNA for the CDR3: TGTGCCAGCTCACCGGGGACAGGGTACGGCTACACCTTC. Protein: CASSPGTGYGYTF.

The CDR3: CASSPSGTSSYEQYF. DNA of the CDR3: TGCGCCAGCAGCCCGTCCGGGACTAGTTCCTACGAGCAGTACTTC. This chain links TRBV5-1 with TRBJ2-7; 8 bases map to TRBD2. Germline CDR1 SGHRS, CDR2 YFSETQ. V shed 4 bases, J shed 1 base, and the junction held 7 bases outside the gene matches. The CDR3 is 15 amino acids.

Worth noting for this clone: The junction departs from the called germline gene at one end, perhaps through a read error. The CDR3 reads CASSLGSPAEQSF. DNA of the CDR3: TGTGCCAGCAGCTTAGGATCTCCGGCGGAGCAAAGCTTC. The chain employs TRBV7-2 and TRBJ2-7; D gene uncertain. Germline lookup yields CDR1 SGHTA and CDR2 FQGNSA. The CDR3 totals 13 residues.

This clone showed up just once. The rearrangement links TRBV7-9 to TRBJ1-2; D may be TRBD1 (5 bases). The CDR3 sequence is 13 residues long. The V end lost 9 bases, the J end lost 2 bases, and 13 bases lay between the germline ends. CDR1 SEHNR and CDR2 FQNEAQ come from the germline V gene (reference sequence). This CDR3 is CASWLGENYGYTF. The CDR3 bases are TGTGCCAGTTGGCTAGGGGAAAACTATGGCTACACCTTC. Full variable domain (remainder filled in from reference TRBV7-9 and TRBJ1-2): DTGVSQNPRHKITKRGQNVTFRCDPISEHNRLYWYRQTLGQGPEFLTYFQNEAQLEKSRLLSDRFSAERPKGSFSTLEIQRTEQGDSAMYLCASWLGENYGYTFGSGTRLTVV.

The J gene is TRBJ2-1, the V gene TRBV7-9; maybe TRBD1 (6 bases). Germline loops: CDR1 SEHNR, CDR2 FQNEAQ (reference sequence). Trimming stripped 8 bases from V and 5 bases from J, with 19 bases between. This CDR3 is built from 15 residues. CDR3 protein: CASVPEWGQDNEQFF. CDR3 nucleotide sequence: TGTGCCAGCGTTCCTGAGTGGGGGCAAGACAATGAGCAGTTCTTC.

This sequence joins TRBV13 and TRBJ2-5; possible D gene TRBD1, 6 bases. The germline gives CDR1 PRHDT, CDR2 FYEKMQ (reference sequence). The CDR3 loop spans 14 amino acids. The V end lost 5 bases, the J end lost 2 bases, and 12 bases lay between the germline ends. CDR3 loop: CASSPGTLQETQYF. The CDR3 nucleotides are TGTGCCAGCAGCCCCGGGACACTACAAGAGACCCAGTACTTC.

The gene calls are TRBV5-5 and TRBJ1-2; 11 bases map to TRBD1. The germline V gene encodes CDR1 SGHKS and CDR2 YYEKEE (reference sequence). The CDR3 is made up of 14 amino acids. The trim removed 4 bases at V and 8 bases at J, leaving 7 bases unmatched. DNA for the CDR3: TGTGCCAGCAGCACCCGGGACAGGGGGTACGGCTACACCTTC. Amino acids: CASSTRDRGYGYTF.

CDR3 in DNA: TGTGCCAGCAGCCTCAAGGGACAGATAACCTACAATGAGCAGTTCTTC. Protein product: CASSLKGQITYNEQFF. This rearrangement joins TRBV7-9 to TRBJ2-1, with TRBD1 identical over 7 bases. Trimming took 5 bases from V and 2 from J; bases not matched to a gene: 9. This CDR3 has 16 amino acids. The germline V gene has CDR1 SEHNR and CDR2 FQNEAQ (reference sequence).

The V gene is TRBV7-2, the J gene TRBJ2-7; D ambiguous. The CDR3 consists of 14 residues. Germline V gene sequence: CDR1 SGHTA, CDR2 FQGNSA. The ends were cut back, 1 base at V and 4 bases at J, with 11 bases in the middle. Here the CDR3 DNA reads TGTGCCAGCAGCTTAGGACTGAAGCAATACGAGCAGTACTTC. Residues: CASSLGLKQYEQYF.

The CDR3 protein is CASSLAFGSGNTIYF. The CDR3 nucleotides are TGTGCCAGCAGCTTAGCCTTCGGCTCTGGAAACACCATATATTTT. J is TRBJ1-3 and V is TRBV7-9; no clear D gene. V was trimmed by 0 bases and J by 0 bases, leaving 6 bases between them. The CDR3 spans 15 residues. Germline CDR1 reads SEHNR; CDR2 reads FQNEAQ (reference sequence). The full variable domain, completed using reference TRBV7-9 and TRBJ1-3, is DTGVSQNPRHKITKRGQNVTFRCDPISEHNRLYWYRQTLGQGPEFLTYFQNEAQLEKSRLLSDRFSAERPKGSFSTLEIQRTEQGDSAMYLCASSLAFGSGNTIYFGEGSWLTVV.

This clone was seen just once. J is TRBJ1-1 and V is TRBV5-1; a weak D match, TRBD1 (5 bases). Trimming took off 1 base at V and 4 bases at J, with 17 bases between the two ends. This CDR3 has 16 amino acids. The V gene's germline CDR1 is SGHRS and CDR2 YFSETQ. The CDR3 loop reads CASSLTTTGGTTEAFF. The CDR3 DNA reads TGCGCCAGCAGCTTGACCACGACGGGGGGAACCACTGAAGCTTTCTTT.

The CDR3 DNA reads TGTGCCAGCAGCCCCACTTATAGCAATCAGCCCCAGCATTTT. Amino acids: CASSPTYSNQPQHF. The V gene is TRBV3-1 (or the pseudogene TRBV3-2), the J gene TRBJ1-5; D is unclear. Trimming shortened V by 4 bases and J by 0 bases, and 7 bases separated the two germline ends. Germline CDR1 LGHDT, CDR2 YNNKEL (reference sequence). This CDR3 comprises 14 residues.

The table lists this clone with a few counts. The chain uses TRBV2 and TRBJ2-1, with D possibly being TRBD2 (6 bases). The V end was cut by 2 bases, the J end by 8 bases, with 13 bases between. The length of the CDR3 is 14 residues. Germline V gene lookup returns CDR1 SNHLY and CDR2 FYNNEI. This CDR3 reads CASSERAGRDEQFF. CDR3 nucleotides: TGTGCCAGCAGTGAAAGGGCGGGGCGAGATGAGCAGTTCTTC.

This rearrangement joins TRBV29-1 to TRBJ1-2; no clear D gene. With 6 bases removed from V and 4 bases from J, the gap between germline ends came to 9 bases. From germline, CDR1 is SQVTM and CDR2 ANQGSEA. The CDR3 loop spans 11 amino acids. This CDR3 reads CSVGDVYGYTF. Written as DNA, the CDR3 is TGCAGCGTCGGGGATGTCTATGGCTACACCTTC.